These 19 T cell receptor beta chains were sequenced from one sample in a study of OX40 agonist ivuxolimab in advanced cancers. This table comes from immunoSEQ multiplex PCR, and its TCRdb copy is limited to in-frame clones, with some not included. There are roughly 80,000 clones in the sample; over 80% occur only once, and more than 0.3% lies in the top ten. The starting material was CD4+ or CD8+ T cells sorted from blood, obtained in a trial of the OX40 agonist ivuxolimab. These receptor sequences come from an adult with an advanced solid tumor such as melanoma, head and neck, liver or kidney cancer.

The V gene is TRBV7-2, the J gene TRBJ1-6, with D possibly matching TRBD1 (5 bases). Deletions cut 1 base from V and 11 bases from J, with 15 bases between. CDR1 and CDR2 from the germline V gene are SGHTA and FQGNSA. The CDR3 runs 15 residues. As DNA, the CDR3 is TGTGCCAGCAGCTTAGGTGGGGCCGGGGCTCCACCCCTCCACTTT. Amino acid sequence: CASSLGGAGAPPLHF.

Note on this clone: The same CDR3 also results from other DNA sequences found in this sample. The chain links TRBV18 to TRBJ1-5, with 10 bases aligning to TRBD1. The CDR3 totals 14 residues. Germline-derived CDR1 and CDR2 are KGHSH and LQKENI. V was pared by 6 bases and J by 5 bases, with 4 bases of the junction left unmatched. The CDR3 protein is CASSPGQGDQPQHF. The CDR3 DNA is TGTGCCAGCTCGCCCGGACAGGGGGATCAGCCCCAGCATTTT.

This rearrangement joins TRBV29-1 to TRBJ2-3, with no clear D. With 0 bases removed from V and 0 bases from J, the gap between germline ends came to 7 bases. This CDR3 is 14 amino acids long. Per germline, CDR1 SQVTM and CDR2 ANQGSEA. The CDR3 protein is CSVEELASTDTQYF. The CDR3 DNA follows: TGCAGCGTTGAAGAACTCGCTAGCACAGATACGCAGTATTTT.

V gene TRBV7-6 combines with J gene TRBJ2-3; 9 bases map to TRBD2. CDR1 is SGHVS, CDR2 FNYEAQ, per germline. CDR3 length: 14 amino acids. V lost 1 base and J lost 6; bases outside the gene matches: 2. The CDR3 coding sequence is TGTGCCAGCAGCTTAGGAACTAGCGGGGATACGCAGTATTTT. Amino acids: CASSLGTSGDTQYF.

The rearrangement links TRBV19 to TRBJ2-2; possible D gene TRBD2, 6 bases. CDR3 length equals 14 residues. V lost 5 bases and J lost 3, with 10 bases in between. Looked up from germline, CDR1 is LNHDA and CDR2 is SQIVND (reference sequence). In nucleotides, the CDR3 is TGTGCCAGTAGTGCTAGCGTAGACACCGGGGAGCTGTTTTTT. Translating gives CASSASVDTGELFF.

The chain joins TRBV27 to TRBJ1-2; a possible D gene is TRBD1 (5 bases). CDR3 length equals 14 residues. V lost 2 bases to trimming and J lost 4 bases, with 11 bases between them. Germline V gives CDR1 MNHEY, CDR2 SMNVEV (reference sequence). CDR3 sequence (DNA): TGTGCCAGCAGTTTAAAGGGGCCGCCCTATGGCTACACCTTC. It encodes CASSLKGPPYGYTF.

CDR3 bases: TGTGCCAGCAGCTTAGTCTCCCTTGGGACAGGTCAGCCCCAGCATTTT. Protein: CASSLVSLGTGQPQHF. The chain couples TRBV7-2 to TRBJ1-5, with 8 bases aligning to TRBD1. Germline CDR1 SGHTA, CDR2 FQGNSA. The junction had 8 bases not matched to a gene; V was cut back by 1 base and J by 6 bases. The CDR3 is 16 residues long.

CDR3 in DNA: TGTGCCAGCAGTTATGGACAGCCGACGACCGGGGAGCTGTTTTTT. It is translated as CASSYGQPTTGELFF. This chain connects TRBV6-5 to TRBJ2-2, with D maybe TRBD1 (6 bases). This CDR3 has 15 amino acids. The germline V and J ends were trimmed by 3 bases and 5 bases, with 13 bases remaining between them. CDR1 is MNHEY, CDR2 SVGAGI, per germline.

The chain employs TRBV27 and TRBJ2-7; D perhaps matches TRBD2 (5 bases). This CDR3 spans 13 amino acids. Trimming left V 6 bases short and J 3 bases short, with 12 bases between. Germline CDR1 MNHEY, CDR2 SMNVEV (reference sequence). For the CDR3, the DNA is TGTGCCAGCAGCCGGGGTCAATTCTACGAGCAGTACTTC. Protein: CASSRGQFYEQYF.

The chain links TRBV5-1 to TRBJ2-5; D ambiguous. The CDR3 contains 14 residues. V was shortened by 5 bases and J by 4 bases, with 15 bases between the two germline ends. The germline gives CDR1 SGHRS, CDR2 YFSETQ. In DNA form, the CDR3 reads TGCGCCAGCAGAGGGCAGCGAGCCGGAGAGACCCAGTACTTC. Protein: CASRGQRAGETQYF.

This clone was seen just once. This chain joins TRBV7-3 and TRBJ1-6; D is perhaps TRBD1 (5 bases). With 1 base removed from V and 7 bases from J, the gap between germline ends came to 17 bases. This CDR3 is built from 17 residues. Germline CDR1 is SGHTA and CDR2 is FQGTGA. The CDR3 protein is CASSLRGSSGQNSPLHF. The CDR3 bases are TGTGCCAGCAGCTTAAGGGGAAGCAGTGGACAAAATTCACCCCTCCACTTT.

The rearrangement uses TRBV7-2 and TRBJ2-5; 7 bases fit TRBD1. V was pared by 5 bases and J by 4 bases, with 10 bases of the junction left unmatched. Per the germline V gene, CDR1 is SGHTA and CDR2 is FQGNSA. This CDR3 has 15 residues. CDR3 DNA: TGTGCCAGCAGCCCGGACAGGTCCCTCATAGAGACCCAGTACTTC. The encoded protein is CASSPDRSLIETQYF.

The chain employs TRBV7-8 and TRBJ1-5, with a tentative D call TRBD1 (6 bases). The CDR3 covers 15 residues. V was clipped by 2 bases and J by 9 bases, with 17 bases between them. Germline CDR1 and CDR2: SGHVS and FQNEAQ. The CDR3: CASSLSRQVQGPQHF. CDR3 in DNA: TGTGCCAGCAGCTTATCCCGACAGGTCCAGGGGCCCCAGCATTTT.

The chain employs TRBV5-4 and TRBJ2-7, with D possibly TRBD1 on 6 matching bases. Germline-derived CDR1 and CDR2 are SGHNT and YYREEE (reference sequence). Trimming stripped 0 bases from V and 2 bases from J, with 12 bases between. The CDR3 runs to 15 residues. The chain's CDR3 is CASSLGQVQAYEQYF. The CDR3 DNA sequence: TGTGCCAGCAGCTTGGGACAGGTGCAAGCCTACGAGCAGTACTTC.

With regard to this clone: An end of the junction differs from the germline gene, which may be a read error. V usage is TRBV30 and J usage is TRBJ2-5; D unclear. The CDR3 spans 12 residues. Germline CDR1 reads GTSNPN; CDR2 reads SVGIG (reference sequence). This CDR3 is CAWSDRDGTRYF. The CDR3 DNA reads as TGTGCCTGGAGTGATAGGGATGGTACCCGGTACTTC. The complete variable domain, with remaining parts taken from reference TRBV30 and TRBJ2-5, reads SQTIHQWPATLVQPVGSPLSLECTVEGTSNPNLYWYRQAAGRGLQLLFYSVGIGQISSEVPQNLSASRPQDRQFILSSKKLLLSDSGFYLCAWSDRDGTRYFGPGTRLLVL.

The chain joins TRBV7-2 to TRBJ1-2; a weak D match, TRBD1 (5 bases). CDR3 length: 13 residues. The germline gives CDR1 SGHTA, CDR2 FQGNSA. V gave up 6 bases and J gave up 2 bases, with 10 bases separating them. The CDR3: CASSWGRNYGYTF. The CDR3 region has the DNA TGTGCCAGCAGTTGGGGGAGAAACTATGGCTACACCTTC.

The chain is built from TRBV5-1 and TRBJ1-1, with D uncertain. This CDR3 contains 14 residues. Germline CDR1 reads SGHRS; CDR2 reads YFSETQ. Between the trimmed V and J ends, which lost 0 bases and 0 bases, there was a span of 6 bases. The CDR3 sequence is CASSLDWVNTEAFF. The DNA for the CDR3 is TGCGCCAGCAGCTTGGATTGGGTGAACACTGAAGCTTTCTTT.

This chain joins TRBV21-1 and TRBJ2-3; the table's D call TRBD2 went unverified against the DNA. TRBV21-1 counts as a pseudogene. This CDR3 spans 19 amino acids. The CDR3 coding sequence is TGTGCCAGCAGCAAAGAAAATGGGACTAGCGGGAGGCCCCCAGATACGCAGTATTTT. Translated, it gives CASSKENGTSGRPPDTQYF.

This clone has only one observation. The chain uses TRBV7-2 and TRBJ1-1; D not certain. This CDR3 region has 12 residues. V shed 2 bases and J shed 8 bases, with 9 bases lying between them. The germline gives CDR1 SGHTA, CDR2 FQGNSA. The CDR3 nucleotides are TGTGCCAGCAGCTTAAACGGGAGGGAAGCTTTCTTT. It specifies CASSLNGREAFF.